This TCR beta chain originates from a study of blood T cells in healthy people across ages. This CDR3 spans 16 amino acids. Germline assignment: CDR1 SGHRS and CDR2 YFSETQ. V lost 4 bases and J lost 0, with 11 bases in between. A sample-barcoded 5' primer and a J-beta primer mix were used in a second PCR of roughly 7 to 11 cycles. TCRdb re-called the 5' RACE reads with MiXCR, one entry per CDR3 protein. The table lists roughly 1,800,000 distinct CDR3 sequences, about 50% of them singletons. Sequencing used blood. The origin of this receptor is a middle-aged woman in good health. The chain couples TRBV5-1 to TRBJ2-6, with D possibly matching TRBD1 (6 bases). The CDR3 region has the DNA TGCGCCAGCAGCCCCCAGGACAGCTCTGGGGCCAACGTCCTGACTTTC. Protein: CASSPQDSSGANVLTF. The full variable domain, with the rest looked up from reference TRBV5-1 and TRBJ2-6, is KAGVTQTPRYLIKTRGQQVTLSCSPISGHRSVSWYQQTPGQGLQFLFEYFSETQRNKGNFPGRFSGRQFSNSRSEMNVSTLELGDSALYLCASSPQDSSGANVLTFGAGSRLTVL.